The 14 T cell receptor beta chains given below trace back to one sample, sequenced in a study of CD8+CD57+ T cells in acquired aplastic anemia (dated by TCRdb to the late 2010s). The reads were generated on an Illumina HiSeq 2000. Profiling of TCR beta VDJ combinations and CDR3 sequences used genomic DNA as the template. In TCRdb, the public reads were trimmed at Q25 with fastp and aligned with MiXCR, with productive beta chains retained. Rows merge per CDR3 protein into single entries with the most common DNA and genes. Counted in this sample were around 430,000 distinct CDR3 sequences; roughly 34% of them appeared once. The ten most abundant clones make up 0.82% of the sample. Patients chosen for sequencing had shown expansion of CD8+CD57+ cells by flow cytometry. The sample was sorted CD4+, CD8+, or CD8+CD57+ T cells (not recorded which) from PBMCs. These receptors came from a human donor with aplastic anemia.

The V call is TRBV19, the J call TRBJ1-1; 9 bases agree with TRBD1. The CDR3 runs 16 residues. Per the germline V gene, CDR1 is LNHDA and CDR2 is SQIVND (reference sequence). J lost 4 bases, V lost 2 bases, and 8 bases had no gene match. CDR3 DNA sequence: TGTGCCAGTAGTATATTGGGGACAGGGTCGAGCACTGAAGCTTTCTTT. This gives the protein CASSILGTGSSTEAFF.

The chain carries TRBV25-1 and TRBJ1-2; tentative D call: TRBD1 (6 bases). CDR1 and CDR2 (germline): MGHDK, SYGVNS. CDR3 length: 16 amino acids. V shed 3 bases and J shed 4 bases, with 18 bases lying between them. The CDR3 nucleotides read TGTGCCAGCAGTGATCCCTCCGACAGGCGGGGCTATGGCTACACCTTC. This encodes CASSDPSDRRGYGYTF.

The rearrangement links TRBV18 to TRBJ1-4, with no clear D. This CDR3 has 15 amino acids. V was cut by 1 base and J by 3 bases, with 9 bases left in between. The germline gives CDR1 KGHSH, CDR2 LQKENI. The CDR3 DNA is TGTGCCAGCTCACCACTTTTGGAAGCTAATGAAAAACTGTTTTTT. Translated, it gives CASSPLLEANEKLFF.

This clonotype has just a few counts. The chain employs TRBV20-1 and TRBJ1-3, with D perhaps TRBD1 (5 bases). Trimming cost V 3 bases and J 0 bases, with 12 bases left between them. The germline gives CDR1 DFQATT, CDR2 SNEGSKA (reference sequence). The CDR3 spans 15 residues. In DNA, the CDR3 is TGCAGTGCTAGGCCCCAGGGAGACTCTGGAAACACCATATATTTT. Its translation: CSARPQGDSGNTIYF.

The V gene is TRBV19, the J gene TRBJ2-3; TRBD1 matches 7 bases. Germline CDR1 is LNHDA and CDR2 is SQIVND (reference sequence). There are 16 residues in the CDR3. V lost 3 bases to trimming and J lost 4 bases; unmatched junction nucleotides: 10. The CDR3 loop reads CASSMPGQGVSDTQYF. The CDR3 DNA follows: TGTGCCAGTAGTATGCCCGGCCAGGGGGTGTCAGATACGCAGTATTTT.

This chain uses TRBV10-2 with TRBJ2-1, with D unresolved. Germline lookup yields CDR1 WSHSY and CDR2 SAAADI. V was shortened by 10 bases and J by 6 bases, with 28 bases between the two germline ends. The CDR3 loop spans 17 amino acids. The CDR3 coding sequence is TGCGCCACCACTCAACGAGGCGGTACCGCGTGGGGCAATGAGCAGTTCTTC. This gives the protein CATTQRGGTAWGNEQFF.

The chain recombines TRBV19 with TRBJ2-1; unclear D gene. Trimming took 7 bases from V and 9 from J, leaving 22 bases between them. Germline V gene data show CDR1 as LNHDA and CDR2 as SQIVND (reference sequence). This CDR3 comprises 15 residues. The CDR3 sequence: CASTTNDGVTTEQFF. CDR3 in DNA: TGTGCCAGTACCACCAACGATGGGGTTACTACTGAGCAGTTCTTC.

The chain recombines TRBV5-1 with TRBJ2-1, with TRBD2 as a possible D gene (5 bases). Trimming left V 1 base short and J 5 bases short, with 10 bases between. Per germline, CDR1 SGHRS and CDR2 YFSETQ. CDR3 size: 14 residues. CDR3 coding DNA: TGCGCCAGCAGCTTGTCAGCGGCTAACAATGAGCAGTTCTTC. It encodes CASSLSAANNEQFF.

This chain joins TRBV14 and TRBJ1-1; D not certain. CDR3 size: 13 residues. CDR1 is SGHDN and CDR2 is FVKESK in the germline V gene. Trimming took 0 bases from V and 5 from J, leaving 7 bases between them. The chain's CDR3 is CASSQEGRTEAFF. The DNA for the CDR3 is TGTGCCAGCAGCCAAGAAGGCCGGACTGAAGCTTTCTTT.

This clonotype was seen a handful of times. The CDR3: CASSEALRTAWHQPQHF. For the CDR3, the DNA is TGTGCCAGCAGTGAAGCGCTTCGGACAGCTTGGCATCAGCCCCAGCATTTT. The J gene is TRBJ1-5, the V gene TRBV6-1, with a tentative D call TRBD1 (6 bases). Germline V gives CDR1 MNHNS, CDR2 SASEGT. V lost 0 bases, J lost 5 bases, and 17 bases lay in between. CDR3 size: 17 residues.

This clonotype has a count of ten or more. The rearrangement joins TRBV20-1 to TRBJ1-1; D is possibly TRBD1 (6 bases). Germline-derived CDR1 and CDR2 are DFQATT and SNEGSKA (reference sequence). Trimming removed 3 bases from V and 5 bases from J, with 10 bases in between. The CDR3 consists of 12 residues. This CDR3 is CSASEGGTEAFF. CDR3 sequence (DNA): TGCAGTGCTAGTGAGGGGGGGACTGAAGCTTTCTTT.

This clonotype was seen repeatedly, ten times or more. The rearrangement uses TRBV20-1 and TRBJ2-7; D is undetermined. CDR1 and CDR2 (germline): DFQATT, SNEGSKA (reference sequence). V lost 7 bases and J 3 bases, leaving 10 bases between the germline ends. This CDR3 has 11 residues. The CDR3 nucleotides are TGCAGTGTTCAAAGGCTCTACGAGCAGTACTTC. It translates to CSVQRLYEQYF.

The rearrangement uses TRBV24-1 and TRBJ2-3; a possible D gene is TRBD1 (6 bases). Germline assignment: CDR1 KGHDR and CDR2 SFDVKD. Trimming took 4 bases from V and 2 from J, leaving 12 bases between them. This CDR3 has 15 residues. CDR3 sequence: CATSEAGTITDTQYF. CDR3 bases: TGTGCCACCAGTGAAGCCGGGACAATCACAGATACGCAGTATTTT.

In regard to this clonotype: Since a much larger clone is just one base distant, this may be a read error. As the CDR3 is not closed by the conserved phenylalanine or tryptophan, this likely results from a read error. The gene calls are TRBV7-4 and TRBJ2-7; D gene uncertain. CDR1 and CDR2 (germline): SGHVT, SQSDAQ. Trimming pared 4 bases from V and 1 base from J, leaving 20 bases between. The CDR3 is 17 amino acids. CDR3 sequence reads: CASSSVTRHQESYEQYS. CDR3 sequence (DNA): TGTGCCAGCAGCTCCGTGACGAGACACCAAGAGTCCTACGAGCAGTACTCC.